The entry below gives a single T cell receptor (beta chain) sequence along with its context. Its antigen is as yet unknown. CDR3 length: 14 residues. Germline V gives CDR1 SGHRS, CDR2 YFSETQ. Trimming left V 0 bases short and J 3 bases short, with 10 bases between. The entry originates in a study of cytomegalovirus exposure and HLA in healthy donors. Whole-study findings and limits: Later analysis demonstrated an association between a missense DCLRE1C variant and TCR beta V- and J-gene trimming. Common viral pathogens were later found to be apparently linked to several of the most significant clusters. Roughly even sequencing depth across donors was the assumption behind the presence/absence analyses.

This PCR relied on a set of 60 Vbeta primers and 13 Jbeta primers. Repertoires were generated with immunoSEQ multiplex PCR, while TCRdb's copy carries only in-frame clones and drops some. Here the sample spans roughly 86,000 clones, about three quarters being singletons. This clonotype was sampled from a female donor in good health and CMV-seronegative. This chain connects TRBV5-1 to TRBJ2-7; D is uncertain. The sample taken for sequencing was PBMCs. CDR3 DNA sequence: TGCGCCAGCAGCTTGGGTTGGCTCAACTACGAGCAGTACTTC. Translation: CASSLGWLNYEQYF.